Listed here is a single T cell receptor (beta chain). Antigen unknown. The record originates from a study of regulatory T cells in long-lasting Graves disease. Study conclusions and caveats: TRBV28, TRBJ1-2 and TRBJ2-5 were segments that persistent disease favored. Persistent patients shared more public clonotypes (2,741) than new patients (roughly 970).

Library construction for TCR beta used iRepertoire HTBI primers and Arm-PCR of CDR3 regions. MiXCR, applied by TCRdb to the multiplex PCR reads, yields one record per CDR3 protein. The table has roughly 300,000 distinct CDR3 sequences, 20% seen once. Described time point: persistent/refractory GD, antithyroid drugs over 5 years with positive TRAb. Generation of the TCR library employed RNA extracted from PBMCs. The CDR3 contains 15 residues. J gave up 3 bases and V 6 bases, and 8 bases lay outside the gene matches. The sequence was collected from a female donor with Graves disease. The sequenced sample was peripheral blood mononuclear cells (PBMCs), obtained when the disease was refractory, from a patient treated with antithyroid drugs. The chain combines TRBV12-3 or TRBV12-4 with TRBJ1-1; 9 bases line up with TRBD1. The CDR3 spells CASSRGQGGYTEAFF. The DNA of the CDR3 is TGTGCCAGCAGCCGGGGACAGGGTGGGTACACTGAAGCTTTCTTT.